This paragraph covers one T cell receptor beta chain sequence. CDR1 DFQATT and CDR2 SNEGSKA come from the germline V gene (reference sequence). The CDR3 covers 14 residues. V dropped 3 bases and J dropped 9; count of bases not matched to a gene: 11. Genomic DNA was employed as the template in profiling TCR beta VDJ and CDR3. A single record per CDR3 protein comes from TCRdb applying MiXCR to the reads. The sample contains around 250,000 distinct CDR3 sequences, around 60% of which appear only once. The sample comes from a study of CD8+CD57+ T cells in acquired aplastic anemia. The specimen sequenced was sorted CD4+, CD8+, or CD8+CD57+ T cells (not recorded which) from PBMCs. The source is a human donor with severe aplastic anemia or a healthy control (not recorded which). The J gene is TRBJ2-7, the V gene TRBV20-1, with 10 nucleotides matching TRBD2. CDR3 coding DNA: TGCAGTGCTAGTCGGACTAGCGGATACGAGGTGCAGTACTTC. It codes for CSASRTSGYEVQYF.